The 27 T cell receptor beta chains given below trace back to one sample, sequenced in a study of cytomegalovirus exposure and HLA in healthy donors. PCR was performed using 60 Vbeta and 13 Jbeta primers. The method was immunoSEQ multiplex PCR; TCRdb's version includes in-frame clones alone and lacks a portion of them. The data show about 200,000 clones, about 80% seen once. The sequencing sample was made of PBMCs. Receptors originate from a man aged 40-49 years in good health and CMV-seronegative.

In DNA, the CDR3 is TGTGCCAGCAGACCAGGGGATTTCTACAATGAGCAGTTCTTC. It specifies CASRPGDFYNEQFF. This sequence joins TRBV25-1 and TRBJ2-1, with D tentatively TRBD1 (6 bases). The CDR3 consists of 14 residues. Trimming removed 6 bases at V and 3 bases at J, with 12 bases between. The germline V gene encodes CDR1 MGHDK and CDR2 SYGVNS.

V and J are TRBV21-1 and TRBJ1-6; whether TRBD1, the table's D call, matches the DNA was not checked. TRBV21-1 is a pseudogene locus. This CDR3 is built from 15 residues. CDR3 amino acids: CAGLKRDRGNSPLHF. The CDR3 DNA sequence: TGTGCCGGATTAAAGCGGGACAGGGGGAATTCACCCCTCCACTTT.

The chain has TRBV6-6 and TRBJ2-7; D is perhaps TRBD2 (5 bases). Looked up from germline, CDR1 is MNHNY and CDR2 is SVGAGI (reference sequence). Between the trimmed V and J ends, which lost 4 bases and 2 bases, there was a span of 12 bases. CDR3 size: 14 residues. The CDR3 DNA reads as TGTGCCAGCAGTTCCCGGACTTTTGCCTACGAGCAGTACTTC. Translating it yields CASSSRTFAYEQYF.

CDR3: CASSLEDSLNTEAFF. The CDR3 nucleotides are TGTGCCAGCAGCTTAGAGGACAGCCTAAACACTGAAGCTTTCTTT. This sequence joins TRBV7-2 and TRBJ1-1, with a weak D call TRBD1 (6 bases). V shed 1 base and J shed 2 bases, with 11 bases lying between them. Looked up from germline, CDR1 is SGHTA and CDR2 is FQGNSA. The CDR3 has 15 residues.

This chain connects TRBV30 to TRBJ2-1; TRBD2 agrees at 14 bases. The CDR3 runs to 18 residues. Germline CDR1 is GTSNPN and CDR2 is SVGIG (reference sequence). The V and J ends lost 3 bases and 1 base, in that order; junction bases with no gene match: 8. The chain's CDR3 is CAWRKKGLAGESYNEQFF. CDR3 in DNA: TGTGCCTGGAGAAAGAAGGGACTAGCGGGAGAGTCCTACAATGAGCAGTTCTTC.

The J gene is TRBJ2-5, the V gene TRBV2, with D hard to call. CDR1 SNHLY and CDR2 FYNNEI come from the germline V gene. There are 11 residues in the CDR3. The V and J ends lost 4 bases and 4 bases respectively, with 4 bases between them. This CDR3 is CASSARETQYF. CDR3 coding DNA: TGTGCCAGCAGTGCTCGAGAGACCCAGTACTTC.

This CDR3 reads CASSPGQGSAEAFF. CDR3 nucleotides: TGTGCCAGCTCACCGGGACAGGGTTCAGCTGAAGCTTTCTTT. This sequence joins TRBV18 and TRBJ1-1, with 9 nucleotides matching TRBD1. Germline V CDR1 and CDR2: KGHSH, LQKENI. V lost 3 bases, J lost 6 bases, and 5 bases stayed unmatched. This CDR3 contains 14 residues.

The chain uses TRBV4-3 and TRBJ1-2; TRBD1 aligns across 8 bases. Germline V lookup: CDR1 LGHNA, CDR2 YSLEER. The V segment lost 1 base and the J segment 6 bases; nucleotides outside the gene matches: 7. The CDR3 is made up of 15 amino acids. This chain's CDR3 is CASSQVQTGVDGYTF. The DNA for the CDR3 is TGCGCCAGCAGCCAAGTACAGACAGGGGTGGATGGCTACACCTTC.

The chain joins TRBV29-1 to TRBJ2-3; no reliable D call. Germline V gene sequence: CDR1 SQVTM, CDR2 ANQGSEA. CDR3 length: 15 residues. Trimming removed 5 bases at V and 2 bases at J, with 17 bases between. In nucleotides, the CDR3 is TGCAGCGTTAGTTCGGCACAGCCTAACACAGATACGCAGTATTTT. Its protein product is CSVSSAQPNTDTQYF.

V and J are TRBV7-8 and TRBJ2-7, with D perhaps matching TRBD1 (6 bases). Germline loops: CDR1 SGHVS, CDR2 FQNEAQ. CDR3 length: 12 residues. The germline V and J ends were trimmed by 5 bases and 5 bases, with 10 bases remaining between them. Here the CDR3 DNA reads TGTGCCAGCAGCCCAACAGGGAACGAGCAGTACTTC. Encoded protein: CASSPTGNEQYF.

The chain has TRBV7-3 and TRBJ2-1; D is possibly TRBD2 (5 bases). The CDR3 contains 16 residues. Trimming removed 2 bases at V and 6 bases at J, with 17 bases between. Germline-derived CDR1 and CDR2 are SGHTA and FQGTGA. CDR3 DNA sequence: TGTGCCAGCAGCTTATCAAGGGCCGGGATGGGCAATGAGCAGTTCTTC. The encoded protein is CASSLSRAGMGNEQFF.

Worth noting for this clone: At one of its ends the junction is not consistent with the germline gene, which may arise from a read error. The J gene is TRBJ2-1, the V gene TRBV7-9; maybe TRBD1 (5 bases). The CDR3 is 16 residues long. Germline V lookup: CDR1 SEHNR, CDR2 FQNEAQ (reference sequence). The CDR3 DNA follows: TGTTCCAGCAGCTCCGGACACCTTAGCTCCTACAATGAGCAGTTCTTC. Its protein product is CSSSSGHLSSYNEQFF.

This chain connects TRBV4-3 to TRBJ2-1, with 8 bases identical to TRBD1. Per the germline V gene, CDR1 is LGHNA and CDR2 is YSLEER. The CDR3 extends over 14 amino acids. V trimming: 5 bases; J trimming: 4 bases; junction bases outside the gene matches: 4. The CDR3: CASSGQGGYNEQFF. DNA for the CDR3: TGCGCCAGCAGCGGACAGGGCGGATACAATGAGCAGTTCTTC.

The rearrangement joins TRBV12-2 to TRBJ1-1; TRBD1, the table's D call, was not compared with the DNA. TRBV12-2 is classified as a pseudogene. This CDR3 is built from 16 residues. CDR3 coding DNA: TGTGCAAGTATTAGGGGACAGAGAGAAACGAACACTGAAGCTTTCTTT. Translation gives CASIRGQRETNTEAFF.

This clone is a singleton in its sample. The chain uses TRBV9 and TRBJ1-2, with 9 bases lining up with TRBD1. The CDR3 extends over 15 amino acids. Germline trimming cut 0 bases from V and 3 bases from J; bases unmatched to any gene: 3. Germline CDR1 reads SGDLS; CDR2 reads YYNGEE. This CDR3 is CASSVEGQGYYGYTF. CDR3 bases: TGTGCCAGCAGCGTAGAAGGACAGGGGTACTATGGCTACACCTTC.

The gene calls are TRBV2 and TRBJ1-1; 7 bases agree with TRBD1. The germline V gene encodes CDR1 SNHLY and CDR2 FYNNEI. The CDR3 sequence is 14 residues long. Trimming removed 2 bases from V and 6 bases from J; junction bases left unmatched: 6. The CDR3 spells CASSERQGKPEAFF. CDR3 nucleotides: TGTGCCAGCAGTGAAAGACAGGGAAAACCTGAAGCTTTCTTT.

The J gene is TRBJ1-2, the V gene TRBV6-5; perhaps TRBD1 as D (6 bases). V dropped 1 base and J dropped 7 bases, with 13 bases sitting between them. This CDR3 comprises 14 residues. Germline loops: CDR1 MNHEY, CDR2 SVGAGI. Written as DNA, the CDR3 is TGTGCCAGCAGTTACTTATCCAGGGGTGGTGGCTACACCTTC. Amino acid sequence: CASSYLSRGGGYTF.

Concerning this clone: The junction and the germline gene differ at one end; a read error may be behind it. J is TRBJ1-6 and V is TRBV7-9; weak D call: TRBD1 (5 bases). Germline V lookup: CDR1 SEHNR, CDR2 FQNEAQ (reference sequence). The CDR3 runs 16 residues. In DNA, the CDR3 is TGTTCCAGCAGCCGAAATGCCCAGGGTTATAATTCACCCCTCCACTTT. Translation: CSSSRNAQGYNSPLHF.

The chain combines TRBV19 with TRBJ1-1, with 8 bases matching TRBD1. The trim removed 6 bases at V and 1 base at J, leaving 7 bases unmatched. This CDR3 spans 15 amino acids. The V gene's germline CDR1 is LNHDA and CDR2 SQIVND (reference sequence). Here the CDR3 reads CASRYTGQGNTEAFF. As DNA, the CDR3 is TGTGCCAGTAGGTACACTGGACAGGGGAACACTGAAGCTTTCTTT.

The V call is TRBV7-9, the J call TRBJ2-7, with D maybe TRBD1 (6 bases). The CDR3 spans 13 residues. Trimming removed 4 bases from V and 4 bases from J, with 11 bases in between. Germline loops: CDR1 SEHNR, CDR2 FQNEAQ (reference sequence). CDR3: CASSSDRIYEQYF. The CDR3 nucleotides are TGTGCCAGCAGCTCGGACAGAATATACGAGCAGTACTTC.

V and J are TRBV7-6 and TRBJ2-2; 11 nucleotides match TRBD2. The germline gives CDR1 SGHVS, CDR2 FNYEAQ. The trim removed 1 base at V and 6 bases at J, leaving 1 base unmatched. This CDR3 is built from 15 residues. CDR3 protein: CASSLVAGGAGELFF. CDR3 bases: TGTGCCAGCAGCTTAGTAGCGGGGGGGGCCGGGGAGCTGTTTTTT.

The V and J genes are TRBV19 and TRBJ1-2, with 8 bases matching TRBD1. The junction had 0 bases not matched to a gene; V was cut back by 1 base and J by 5 bases. This CDR3 spans 13 amino acids. Germline V gene lookup returns CDR1 LNHDA and CDR2 SQIVND (reference sequence). The DNA of the CDR3 is TGTGCCAGTAGTATAGGACAGGGGTATGGCTACACCTTC. The encoded protein is CASSIGQGYGYTF.

The chain has TRBV2 and TRBJ2-1, with TRBD2 matching over 13 bases. CDR1 SNHLY and CDR2 FYNNEI come from the germline V gene. This CDR3 has 15 residues. Trimming cost V 7 bases and J 7 bases; bases outside gene matches: 7. CDR3: CASTLLAGGQNEQFF. CDR3 DNA: TGTGCCAGCACGTTACTAGCGGGGGGGCAGAATGAGCAGTTCTTC.

The chain couples TRBV7-2 to TRBJ1-1; 8 nucleotides line up with TRBD1. The junction had 7 bases not matched to a gene; V was cut back by 5 bases and J by 5 bases. The CDR3 sequence is 14 residues long. Germline CDR1 SGHTA, CDR2 FQGNSA. CDR3 in amino acids: CASSTGQGNTEAFF. For the CDR3, the DNA is TGTGCCAGCAGCACCGGACAGGGTAATACTGAAGCTTTCTTT.

The gene calls are TRBV10-1 and TRBJ2-1, with 7 positions matching TRBD1. The germline CDR1 and CDR2 sequences are WNHNN and SYGVQD (reference sequence). This CDR3 is built from 11 residues. V trimming: 2 bases; J trimming: 14 bases; junction bases outside the gene matches: 3. The CDR3 coding sequence is TGCGCCAGCAGTGAGGACAGGGACAAGTTCTTC. Encoded protein: CASSEDRDKFF.

In this sample, this clone turned up once. This CDR3 is CASSSVGQGEYEQYF. CDR3 nucleotides: TGTGCCAGCAGCTCGGTCGGACAGGGGGAGTACGAGCAGTACTTC. The genes are TRBV13 and TRBJ2-7; 10 bases are a match to TRBD1. There are 15 residues in the CDR3. Trimming took 4 bases from V and 4 from J; bases not matched to a gene: 7. The V gene's germline CDR1 is PRHDT and CDR2 FYEKMQ (reference sequence).

The chain has TRBV2 and TRBJ2-2, with D possibly being TRBD1 (6 bases). V lost 8 bases, J lost 1 base, and 11 bases lay in between. The CDR3 sequence is 14 residues long. CDR1 is SNHLY and CDR2 is FYNNEI in the germline V gene. The CDR3 nucleotides read TGTGCCAGCTACAGGGCTTTGAACACCGGGGAGCTGTTTTTT. Its translation: CASYRALNTGELFF.